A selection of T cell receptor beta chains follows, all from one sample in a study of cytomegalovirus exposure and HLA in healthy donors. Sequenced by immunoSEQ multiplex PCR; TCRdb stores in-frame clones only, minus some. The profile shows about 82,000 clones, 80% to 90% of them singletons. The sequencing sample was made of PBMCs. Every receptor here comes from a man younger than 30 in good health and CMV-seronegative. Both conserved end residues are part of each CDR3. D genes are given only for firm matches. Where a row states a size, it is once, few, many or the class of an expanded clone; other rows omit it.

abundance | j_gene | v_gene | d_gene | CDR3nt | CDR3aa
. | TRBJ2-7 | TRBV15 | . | TGTGCCACCAGCAGAGATAAGGGGCGGGGAAACTCCTACGAGCAGTACTTC | CATSRDKGRGNSYEQYF
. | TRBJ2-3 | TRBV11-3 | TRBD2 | TGTGCCAGCAGCCTCGGGGGGATCACAGATACGCAGTATTTT | CASSLGGITDTQYF
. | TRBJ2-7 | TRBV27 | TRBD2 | TGTGCCAGCAGTTCGGGGACTAGCGGGAGCTACGAGCAGTACTTC | CASSSGTSGSYEQYF
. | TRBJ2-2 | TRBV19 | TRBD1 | TGTGCCAGTAGCAAAGGGAGGACAGGGGGTAACACCGGGGAGCTGTTTTTT | CASSKGRTGGNTGELFF
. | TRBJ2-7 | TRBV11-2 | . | TGTGCCAGCAGGCGCCCGGGACTGAACTACGAGCAGTACTTC | CASRRPGLNYEQYF
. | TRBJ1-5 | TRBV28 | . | TGTGCCAGCAGTTTATTGACCCCGGGAGATCAGCCCCAGCATTTT | CASSLLTPGDQPQHF
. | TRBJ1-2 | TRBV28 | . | TGTGCCAGCAGGGCGACAGTTTGGGGCTACACCTTC | CASRATVWGYTF
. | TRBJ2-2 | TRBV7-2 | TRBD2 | TGTGCCAGCAGCCTTGAGGGACTAGCGGGAGGCGGGGAGCTGTTTTTT | CASSLEGLAGGGELFF
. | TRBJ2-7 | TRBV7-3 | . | TGTGCCAGCAGCTTAGAATCTGGGGGACTTAACAACTACGAGCAGTACTTC | CASSLESGGLNNYEQYF
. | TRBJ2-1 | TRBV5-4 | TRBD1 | TGTGCCAGCAGCTACGACAGGGTAGATGAGCAGTTCTTC | CASSYDRVDEQFF
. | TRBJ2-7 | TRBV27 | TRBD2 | TGTGCCAGCAGGTTAACTAGCGGGGCGGCCTACGAGCAGTACTTC | CASRLTSGAAYEQYF
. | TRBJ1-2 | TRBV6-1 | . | TGTGCCAGCACCGAGTCCGGGGGGAACGGTGGCTACACCTTC | CASTESGGNGGYTF
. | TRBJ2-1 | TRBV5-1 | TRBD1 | TGCGCCAGCAGCTGGGACAGTTTTGAGCAGTTCTTC | CASSWDSFEQFF
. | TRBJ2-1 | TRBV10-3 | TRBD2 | TGTGCCATCAGTGAGTACACCGGGACTAGGGGCAATGAGCAGTTCTTC | CAISEYTGTRGNEQFF
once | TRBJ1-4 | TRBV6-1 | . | TGTGCCACGAAGCGGGCAGCAACTAATGAAAAACTGTTTTTT | CATKRAATNEKLFF
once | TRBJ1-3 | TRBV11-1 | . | TGTGCCAGCAGTCCCCCGACCGCGGCAGCTACTTCTGGAAACACCATATATTTT | CASSPPTAAATSGNTIYF
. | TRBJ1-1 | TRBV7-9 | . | TGTGCCAGCAGCTTAGTCGGGCGGGTTGAAGCTTTCTTT | CASSLVGRVEAFF
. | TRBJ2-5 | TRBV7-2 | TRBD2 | TGTGCCAGCAGCCCCGGTAGCGGGGGCCAAGAGACCCAGTACTTC | CASSPGSGGQETQYF
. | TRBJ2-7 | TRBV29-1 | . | TGCAGCGCGACCAGGGACTCCTACGAGCAGTACTTC | CSATRDSYEQYF
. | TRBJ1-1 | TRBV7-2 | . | TGTGCCAGCAGCGAAAACAGGGTGAACACTGAAGCTTTCTTT | CASSENRVNTEAFF
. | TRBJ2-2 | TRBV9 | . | TGTGCCAGCAGCGTAGAACCAGACACCGGGGAGCTGTTTTTT | CASSVEPDTGELFF
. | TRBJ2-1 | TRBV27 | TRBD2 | TGTGCCAGCAGTCCCACTAGCGGGAGGAGGAATGAGCAGTTCTTC | CASSPTSGRRNEQFF
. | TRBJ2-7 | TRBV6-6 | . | TGTGCCAGCAGTTCTCAGGGACGGGGGTCCTACGAGCAGTACTTC | CASSSQGRGSYEQYF
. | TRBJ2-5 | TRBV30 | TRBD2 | TGTGCCTGGAAACTAGCGGGAACGGCCCAAGAGACCCAGTACTTC | CAWKLAGTAQETQYF
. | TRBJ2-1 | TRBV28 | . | TGTGCCCTAAATAGGGCGGGCTCCTACAATGAGCAGTTCTTC | CALNRAGSYNEQFF